This is a list of T cell receptor beta chains from one sample in a study of blood T cell repertoires in COVID-19. Clones were read by immunoSEQ multiplex PCR, and TCRdb kept only the in-frame ones, dropping some. This sample yields tens of thousands of clones, of which roughly four fifths are seen a single time; around 20% belongs to the top ten. The sequencing input was peripheral blood. Receptors originate from a man aged 65-85 years with acute or convalescent COVID-19. The CDR3 runs from the conserved cysteine through the conserved F or W. The D gene is left open where the match is weak. The size entry is marked missing in some rows and otherwise reads once, few, many or a size class.

>NA|TRBJ2-1|TRBV3-1/TRBV3-2|TRBD1
CASSQDPWTGGHEQFF
TGTGCCAGCAGCCAAGATCCGTGGACAGGGGGCCATGAGCAGTTCTTC
>once|TRBJ2-1|TRBV19|TRBD2
CASSIGSGRGNEQFF
TGTGCCAGTAGTATAGGCAGCGGGAGGGGGAATGAGCAGTTCTTC
>NA|TRBJ2-5|TRBV5-1|TRBD1
CASSLEDRVEETQYF
TGCGCCAGCAGCTTGGAAGACAGGGTGGAAGAGACCCAGTACTTC
>NA|TRBJ2-1|TRBV19|TRBD2
CASSIGGGPFYEQFF
TGTGCCAGTAGTATCGGGGGAGGGCCCTTCTATGAGCAGTTCTTC
>NA|TRBJ2-7|TRBV4-3|NA
CASSQDRASLYEQYF
TGCGCCAGCAGCCAAGATAGGGCTAGCCTGTACGAGCAGTACTTC
>NA|TRBJ1-1|TRBV7-2|TRBD1
CASSRITDRGFMNTEAFF
TGTGCCAGCAGCCGCATCACGGACAGGGGCTTTATGAACACTGAAGCTTTCTTT
>NA|TRBJ2-7|TRBV7-2|TRBD2
CASSLAALTSWYEQYF
TGTGCCAGCAGCTTAGCAGCCCTGACTAGCTGGTACGAGCAGTACTTC
>NA|TRBJ2-2|TRBV27|NA
CASSLSGASTGELFF
TGTGCCAGCAGTTTATCTGGGGCGTCCACCGGGGAGCTGTTTTTT
>NA|TRBJ1-1|TRBV15|NA
CATSRDYPPVAGNTEAFF
TGTGCCACCAGCAGAGATTACCCTCCCGTAGCGGGGAACACTGAAGCTTTCTTT
>NA|TRBJ1-1|TRBV27|NA
CASSLSRRGPGTEAFF
TGTGCCAGCAGTTTAAGCCGGCGCGGCCCGGGCACTGAAGCTTTCTTT
>NA|TRBJ2-7|TRBV7-9|NA
CASSLAIPYEQYF
TGTGCCAGCAGCTTAGCCATCCCCTACGAGCAGTACTTC
>NA|TRBJ1-2|TRBV28|TRBD1
CASSSGTGGNGDYGYTF
TGTGCCAGCAGTTCGGGGACAGGGGGCAACGGGGACTATGGCTACACCTTC
>NA|TRBJ1-3|TRBV18|NA
CASSPAGAFSGNTIYF
TGTGCCAGCTCACCAGCAGGGGCCTTCTCTGGAAACACCATATATTTT
>NA|TRBJ1-2|TRBV6-4|TRBD1
CASSDVFDRAGYGYTF
TGTGCCAGCAGTGACGTATTCGACAGGGCTGGCTATGGCTACACCTTC
>few|TRBJ2-5|TRBV29-1|NA
CSVDLSYWGAQYF
TGCAGCGTTGATTTAAGTTACTGGGGGGCCCAGTACTTC
>NA|TRBJ2-7|TRBV24-1|NA
CATSDARVPYEQYF
TGTGCCACCAGTGATGCCCGGGTCCCCTACGAGCAGTACTTC
>many|TRBJ2-7|TRBV28|TRBD2
CASSLFGTSGRSAYEQYF
TGTGCCAGCAGTTTATTCGGGACTAGCGGGAGGTCTGCCTACGAGCAGTACTTC
>NA|TRBJ2-7|TRBV7-8|NA
CASSLAQAASYEQYF
TGTGCCAGCAGCTTAGCTCAGGCAGCCTCCTACGAGCAGTACTTC
>NA|TRBJ2-4|TRBV6-2/TRBV6-3|NA
CASSSSVVAKNIQYF
TGTGCCAGCAGTTCTAGCGTAGTAGCCAAAAACATTCAGTACTTC
>few|TRBJ2-1|TRBV5-1|TRBD1
CASSRQGESYNEQFF
TGCGCCAGCAGCCGACAGGGGGAATCCTACAATGAGCAGTTCTTC
>NA|TRBJ1-1|TRBV28|NA
CASSPGTEAFF
TGTGCCAGCAGTCCCGGGACTGAAGCTTTCTTT
>NA|TRBJ1-3|TRBV15|TRBD1
CATSRTGQGMGSGNTIYF
TGTGCCACCAGCAGAACGGGACAGGGTATGGGCTCTGGAAACACCATATATTTT
>NA|TRBJ1-3|TRBV6-6|NA
CASSRRDSNGGNTIYF
TGTGCCAGCAGTCGCCGGGACTCCAACGGGGGAAACACCATATATTTT
>NA|TRBJ2-7|TRBV5-1|TRBD1
CASSPGQGSFYEQYF
TGCGCCAGCAGCCCGGGACAGGGAAGTTTCTACGAGCAGTACTTC
>NA|TRBJ1-1|TRBV6-1|NA
CASSEEGPPQGREAFF
TGTGCCAGCAGTGAAGAGGGGCCGCCCCAGGGCCGTGAAGCTTTCTTT
>NA|TRBJ2-1|TRBV7-9|TRBD2
CASSHSGLAASNEQFF
TGTGCCAGCAGCCACTCGGGACTAGCGGCGAGCAATGAGCAGTTCTTC
>NA|TRBJ2-7|TRBV28|TRBD2
CASSLSGLSYEQYF
TGTGCCAGCAGTCTTAGCGGGCTATCCTACGAGCAGTACTTC
>NA|TRBJ2-3|TRBV13|TRBD2
CASSSQTSGVTSTDTQYF
TGTGCCAGCAGCTCCCAGACTAGCGGGGTGACTAGCACAGATACGCAGTATTTT
>NA|TRBJ2-5|TRBV24-1|TRBD2
CATSDADPQGGLETQYF
TGTGCCACCAGTGATGCCGACCCCCAGGGAGGGTTAGAGACCCAGTACTTC
>NA|TRBJ2-7|TRBV19|NA
CASSIVGVNEQYF
TGTGCCAGTAGTATAGTGGGAGTCAACGAGCAGTACTTC
>NA|TRBJ2-7|TRBV11-2|TRBD1
CASSPQPGQGPYEQYF
TGTGCCAGCAGCCCCCAGCCGGGACAGGGCCCCTACGAGCAGTACTTC
>NA|TRBJ2-6|TRBV7-6|NA
CASSLDEAGANVLTF
TGTGCCAGCAGCTTAGATGAGGCTGGGGCCAACGTCCTGACTTTC
>NA|TRBJ2-7|TRBV28|NA
CASARDWGKEQYF
TGTGCCAGCGCCAGGGACTGGGGGAAGGAGCAGTACTTC
>NA|TRBJ2-1|TRBV7-2|NA
CASRSSAYNEQFF
TGTGCCTCGAGGTCTAGCGCGTACAATGAGCAGTTCTTC
>NA|TRBJ1-6|TRBV6-2/TRBV6-3|TRBD1
CASSYSGSRRTGSSPLHF
TGTGCCAGCAGTTACTCCGGCTCTAGACGGACAGGGAGTTCACCCCTCCACTTT
>NA|TRBJ1-5|TRBV10-3|NA
CAISESSARASQSQHF
TGTGCCATCAGTGAGTCGAGTGCCAGGGCAAGTCAGTCCCAGCATTTT
>NA|TRBJ2-1|TRBV23-1|NA
CASSQSLWRAYNEQFF
TGCGCCAGCAGTCAAAGCTTATGGAGGGCCTACAATGAGCAGTTCTTC
>NA|TRBJ1-1|TRBV28|NA
CASNIPDLNTEAFF
TGTGCCAGCAATATCCCCGACTTGAACACTGAAGCTTTCTTT
>NA|TRBJ2-5|TRBV11-2|NA
CASSLGQGLETQYF
TGTGCCAGCAGCTTAGGGCAGGGATTGGAGACCCAGTACTTC
>few|TRBJ2-5|TRBV4-1|TRBD1
CASSPTDRGETQYF
TGCGCCAGCAGCCCCACGGACAGGGGAGAGACCCAGTACTTC
>once|TRBJ2-7|TRBV5-1|NA
CASSLDPGFSYEQYF
TGCGCCAGCAGCTTGGATCCGGGATTTTCATACGAGCAGTACTTC
>NA|TRBJ2-5|TRBV5-1|NA
CASSLAGQNQETQYF
TGCGCCAGCAGCTTGGCAGGACAGAACCAAGAGACCCAGTACTTC
>NA|TRBJ2-1|TRBV5-1|TRBD2
CASMRLAGNYGGNEQFF
TGCGCCAGCATGCGTCTAGCGGGGAATTACGGAGGCAATGAGCAGTTCTTC
>NA|TRBJ1-2|TRBV29-1|TRBD1
CSAGQGDYGYTF
TGCAGCGCAGGACAGGGGGACTATGGCTACACCTTC
>NA|TRBJ2-7|TRBV28|TRBD2
CASSLPGGPYEQYF
TGTGCCAGCAGTTTGCCGGGAGGGCCCTACGAGCAGTACTTC
>once|TRBJ1-5|TRBV7-2|NA
CASSSSGGPQHF
TGTGCCAGCAGCTCCTCGGGGGGGCCCCAGCATTTT
>NA|TRBJ2-1|TRBV19|TRBD2
CASSPSGGLAVNEQFF
TGTGCCAGTAGTCCTTCGGGGGGACTAGCGGTCAATGAGCAGTTCTTC
>NA|TRBJ1-1|TRBV6-5|NA
CASSYTTGMYTEAFF
TGTGCCAGCAGTTATACCACAGGGATGTACACTGAAGCTTTCTTT
>once|TRBJ2-7|TRBV19|TRBD2
CASSGLRRGGEQYF
TGTGCCAGTTCGGGCCTCCGTCGGGGGGGCGAGCAGTACTTC
>NA|TRBJ2-6|TRBV29-1|TRBD1
CSATGDSGANVLTF
TGCAGCGCAACAGGGGATTCAGGGGCCAACGTCCTGACTTTC